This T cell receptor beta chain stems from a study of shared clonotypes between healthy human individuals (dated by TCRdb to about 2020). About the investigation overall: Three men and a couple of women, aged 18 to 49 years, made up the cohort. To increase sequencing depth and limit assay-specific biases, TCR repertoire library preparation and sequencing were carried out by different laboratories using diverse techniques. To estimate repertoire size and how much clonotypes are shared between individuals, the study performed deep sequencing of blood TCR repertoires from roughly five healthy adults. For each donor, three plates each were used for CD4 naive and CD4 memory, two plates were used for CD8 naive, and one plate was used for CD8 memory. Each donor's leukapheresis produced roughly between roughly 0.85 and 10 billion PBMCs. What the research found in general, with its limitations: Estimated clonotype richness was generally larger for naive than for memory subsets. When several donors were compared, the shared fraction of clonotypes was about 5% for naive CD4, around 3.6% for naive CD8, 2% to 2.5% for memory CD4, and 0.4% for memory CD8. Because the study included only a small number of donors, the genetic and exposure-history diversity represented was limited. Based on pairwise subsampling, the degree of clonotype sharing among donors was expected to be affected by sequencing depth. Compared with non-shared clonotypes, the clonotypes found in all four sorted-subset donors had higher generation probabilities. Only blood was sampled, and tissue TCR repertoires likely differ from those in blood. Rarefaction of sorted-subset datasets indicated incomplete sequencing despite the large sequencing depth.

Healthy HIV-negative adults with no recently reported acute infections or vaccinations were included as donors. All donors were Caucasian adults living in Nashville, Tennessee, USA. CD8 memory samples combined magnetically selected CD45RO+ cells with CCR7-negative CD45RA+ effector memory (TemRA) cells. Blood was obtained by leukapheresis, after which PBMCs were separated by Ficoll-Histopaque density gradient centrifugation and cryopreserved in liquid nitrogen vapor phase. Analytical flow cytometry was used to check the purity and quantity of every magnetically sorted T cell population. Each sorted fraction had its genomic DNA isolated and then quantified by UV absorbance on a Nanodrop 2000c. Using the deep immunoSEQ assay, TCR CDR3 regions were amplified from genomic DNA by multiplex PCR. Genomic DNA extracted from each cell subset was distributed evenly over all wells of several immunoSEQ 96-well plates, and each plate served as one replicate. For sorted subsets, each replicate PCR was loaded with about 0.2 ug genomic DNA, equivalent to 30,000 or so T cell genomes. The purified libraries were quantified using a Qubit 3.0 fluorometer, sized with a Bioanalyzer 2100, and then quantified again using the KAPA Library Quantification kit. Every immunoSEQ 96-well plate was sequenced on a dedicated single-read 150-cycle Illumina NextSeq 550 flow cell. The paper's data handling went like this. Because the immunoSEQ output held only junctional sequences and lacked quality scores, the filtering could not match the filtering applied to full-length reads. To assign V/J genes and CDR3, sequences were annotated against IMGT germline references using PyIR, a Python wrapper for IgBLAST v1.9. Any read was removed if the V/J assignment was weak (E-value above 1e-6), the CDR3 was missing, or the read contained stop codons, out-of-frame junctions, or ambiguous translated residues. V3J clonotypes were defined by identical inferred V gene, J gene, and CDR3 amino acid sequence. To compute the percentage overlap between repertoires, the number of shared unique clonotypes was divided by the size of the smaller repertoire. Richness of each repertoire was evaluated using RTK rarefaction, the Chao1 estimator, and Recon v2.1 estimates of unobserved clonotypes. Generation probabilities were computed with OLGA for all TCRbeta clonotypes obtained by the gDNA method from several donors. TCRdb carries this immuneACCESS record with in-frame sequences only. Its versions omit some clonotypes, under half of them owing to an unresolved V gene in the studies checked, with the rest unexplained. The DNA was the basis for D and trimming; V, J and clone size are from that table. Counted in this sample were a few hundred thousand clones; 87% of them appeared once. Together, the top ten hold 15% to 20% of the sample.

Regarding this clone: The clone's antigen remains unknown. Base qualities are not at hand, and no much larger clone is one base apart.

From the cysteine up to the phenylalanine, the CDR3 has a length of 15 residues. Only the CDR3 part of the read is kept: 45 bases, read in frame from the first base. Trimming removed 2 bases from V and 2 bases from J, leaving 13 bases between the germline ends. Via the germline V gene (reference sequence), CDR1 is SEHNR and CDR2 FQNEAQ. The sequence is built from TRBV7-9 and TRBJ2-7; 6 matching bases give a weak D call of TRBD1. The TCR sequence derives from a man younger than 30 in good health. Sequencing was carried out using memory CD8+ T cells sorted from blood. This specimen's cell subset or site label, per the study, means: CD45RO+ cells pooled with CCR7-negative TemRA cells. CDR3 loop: CASSLPGQRAYEQYF. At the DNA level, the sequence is TGTGCCAGCAGCTTACCGGGACAAAGAGCCTACGAGCAGTACTTC.